The present entry profiles one TCR beta chain with its context. The sample comes from a study of blood T cell repertoires in COVID-19. At the level of the study: From the United States, Italy and Spain came samples of acute and convalescent COVID-19. The analysed material was cDNA or gDNA that came from T cells, B-cell-depleted T cells, or PBMCs.

The germline V gene has CDR1 SEHNR and CDR2 FQNEAQ (reference sequence). The trim removed 6 bases at V and 4 bases at J, leaving 9 bases unmatched. This CDR3 has 16 residues. Authors' data handling: Nucleated cell number was recorded as an estimate derived from reference gene primer amplification. Generated by immunoSEQ multiplex PCR, the TCRdb table keeps only in-frame clones and is missing some. V, J and clone size are taken as reported in that table, and D and trimming were inferred from the DNA itself. The sample lists roughly 200,000 clones, just under 85% occurring once. This chain uses TRBV7-9 with TRBJ2-2, with 9 positions matching TRBD2. The receptor comes from a woman aged 70-85 years with active or convalescent COVID-19. Sequenced: peripheral blood. CDR3 nucleotide sequence: TGTGCCAGCAGAGTAGGGACTAGCAGGCCCACCGGGGAGCTGTTTTTT. It specifies CASRVGTSRPTGELFF.